Listed below are T cell receptor beta chains from one sample, sequenced in a study of shared clonotypes between healthy human individuals. Libraries were prepared by immunoSEQ multiplex PCR; TCRdb keeps only in-frame clonotypes and omits some of them. The sample lists around 1,900,000 clones; about 93% were seen once. Sequencing was done on a sample of naive CD8+ T cells from PBMCs. The receptors shown here come from a man in his late teens or twenties in good health. Some clones in this sample may be carry-over from other donors' samples. Both conserved end residues are part of each CDR3. The D gene is left open where the match is weak. Where a row states a size, it is once, few, many or the class of an expanded clone; other rows omit it.

TRBJ2-7,once,TRBV6-5,TRBD2,CASSYSTGEGSYEQYF,TGTGCCAGCAGTTACTCGACGGGGGAGGGCTCCTACGAGCAGTACTTC
TRBJ2-1,-,TRBV27,TRBD2,CASSYSAGPLGNEQFF,TGTGCCAGCAGTTACTCAGCGGGACCTTTAGGTAATGAGCAGTTCTTC
TRBJ1-5,-,TRBV28,-,CASSFRFTASNQPQHF,TGTGCCAGCAGTTTTAGGTTTACAGCTAGCAATCAGCCCCAGCATTTT
TRBJ1-3,-,TRBV6-5,-,CASSTRTGNTIYF,TGTGCCAGCAGCACCCGCACTGGAAACACCATATATTTT
TRBJ2-3,-,TRBV27,TRBD1,CASSSPGQATDTQYF,TGTGCCAGCAGTTCTCCGGGACAGGCCACAGATACGCAGTATTTT
TRBJ1-1,-,TRBV7-3,-,CASSLCRVPEAFF,TGTGCCAGCAGCCTTTGCCGGGTCCCTGAAGCTTTCTTT
TRBJ2-3,-,TRBV7-9,TRBD2,CASSSGTSGADTQYF,TGTGCCAGCAGCTCCGGGACTAGCGGCGCCGATACGCAGTATTTT
TRBJ1-5,-,TRBV30,-,CAWSVRVGRDAQHF,TGTGCCTGGAGTGTAAGAGTTGGCAGGGACGCCCAGCATTTT
TRBJ2-7,-,TRBV5-4,-,CASSLRELGEQYF,TGTGCCAGCAGCTTACGGGAGTTAGGCGAGCAGTACTTC
TRBJ2-1,-,TRBV19,-,CASSIIGNNEQFF,TGTGCCAGTAGTATAATTGGAAACAATGAGCAGTTCTTC
TRBJ1-5,-,TRBV9,-,CASSGGGDNQPQHF,TGTGCCAGCAGCGGAGGGGGGGACAATCAGCCCCAGCATTTT
TRBJ1-4,-,TRBV28,-,CASSLSLEGEREKLFF,TGTGCCAGCAGTTTATCTCTGGAGGGGGAGAGAGAAAAACTGTTTTTT
TRBJ2-7,-,TRBV27,TRBD1,CASRSGTGFHEQYF,TGTGCCAGCAGATCCGGGACAGGGTTCCACGAGCAGTACTTC
TRBJ2-7,-,TRBV27,-,CASSLEVGAGQISYEQYF,TGTGCCAGCAGTTTAGAGGTGGGTGCGGGACAGATCTCCTACGAGCAGTACTTC
TRBJ1-4,-,TRBV14,-,CASSQDPTYEKLFF,TGTGCCAGCAGCCAAGATCCAACCTATGAAAAACTGTTTTTT
TRBJ2-7,-,TRBV5-1,-,CASRFVPASTYEQYF,TGCGCCAGCAGATTCGTCCCTGCTTCCACCTACGAGCAGTACTTC
TRBJ1-3,-,TRBV7-6,-,CASSLQAGRGNTIYF,TGTGCCAGCAGCTTACAGGCCGGCAGGGGAAACACCATATATTTT
TRBJ1-1,-,TRBV7-6,TRBD1,CASSLEAGGNTEAFF,TGTGCCAGCAGCTTAGAAGCAGGGGGGAACACTGAAGCTTTCTTT
TRBJ2-7,-,TRBV27,-,CASSGVGTGVYEQYF,TGTGCCAGCAGTGGGGTCGGGACGGGAGTCTACGAGCAGTACTTC
TRBJ2-3,-,TRBV5-1,TRBD2,CASSFTSGRTDTQYF,TGCGCCAGCAGCTTTACTAGCGGACGCACAGATACGCAGTATTTT
TRBJ1-5,-,TRBV21-1,-,CASSKDKPGQGGRDQPQHF,TGTGCCAGCAGCAAAGATAAGCCGGGACAGGGAGGTCGGGATCAGCCCCAGCATTTT
TRBJ2-7,-,TRBV14,TRBD1,CASSRDRGYEQYF,TGTGCCAGCAGCCGGGACAGGGGCTACGAGCAGTACTTC
TRBJ1-4,-,TRBV7-9,-,CASSPPLDSLNEKLFF,TGTGCCAGCAGCCCACCCCTAGACAGTTTGAATGAAAAACTGTTTTTT
TRBJ1-5,once,TRBV15,-,CATSRDPTRRNQPQHF,TGTGCCACCAGCAGAGATCCGACCCGGCGGAATCAGCCCCAGCATTTT
TRBJ1-2,-,TRBV6-1,TRBD1,CASGQGGYGYTF,TGTGCCAGCGGACAGGGTGGCTATGGCTACACCTTC
TRBJ2-2,-,TRBV6-6,TRBD2,CASHVAGNTGELFF,TGTGCCAGTCATGTAGCGGGAAACACCGGGGAGCTGTTTTTT
TRBJ2-1,-,TRBV9,TRBD2,CASSLPLAGGLNEQFF,TGTGCCAGCAGCTTACCTCTAGCGGGAGGGCTCAATGAGCAGTTCTTC
TRBJ2-7,-,TRBV15,TRBD1,CATSERDRGVIEQYF,TGTGCCACCAGCGAGAGGGACAGGGGAGTAATAGAGCAGTACTTC
TRBJ2-7,once,TRBV28,-,CASSNYHRTNYEQYF,TGTGCCAGCAGTAATTATCACCGGACTAACTACGAGCAGTACTTC
TRBJ2-5,-,TRBV4-2,TRBD1,CATTGSYYRTGGGTQYF,TGTGCCACCACAGGGTCCTATTACCGGACAGGGGGGGGGACCCAGTACTTC
TRBJ1-5,-,TRBV29-1,TRBD1,CSVLTGGLQPQHF,TGCAGCGTACTCACAGGGGGGTTACAGCCCCAGCATTTT
TRBJ1-2,-,TRBV6-5,-,CASSYAAEDYGYTF,TGTGCCAGCAGTTACGCTGCGGAAGATTATGGCTACACCTTC
TRBJ2-7,-,TRBV15,-,CATSRVRLDEQYF,TGTGCCACCAGCAGAGTCCGCTTGGACGAGCAGTACTTC
TRBJ2-4,-,TRBV5-4,TRBD2,CASSLKREFKNIQYF,TGTGCCAGCAGCTTGAAGCGGGAGTTCAAAAACATTCAGTACTTC
TRBJ1-6,-,TRBV5-6,-,CASSLSSGHSPLHF,TGTGCCAGCAGCTTGTCGTCAGGACACTCACCCCTCCACTTT
TRBJ2-1,-,TRBV6-1,TRBD2,CASSEWEGNNEQFF,TGTGCCAGCAGTGAATGGGAGGGGAACAATGAGCAGTTCTTC
TRBJ2-5,once,TRBV21-1,-,CASSLAPRDSQETQYF,TGTGCCAGCAGCCTAGCGCCCCGGGACAGCCAAGAGACCCAGTACTTC
TRBJ2-3,-,TRBV19,TRBD1,CASSIGTGGRTDTQYF,TGTGCCAGTAGTATAGGGACAGGGGGTCGGACAGATACGCAGTATTTT
TRBJ2-1,once,TRBV19,TRBD2,CASSITAGVEHEQFF,TGTGCCAGTAGTATAACGGCGGGAGTTGAACATGAGCAGTTCTTC
TRBJ2-5,-,TRBV6-5,-,CASSFDGAKTQYF,TGTGCCAGCAGTTTCGACGGGGCGAAGACCCAGTACTTC
TRBJ2-7,-,TRBV27,TRBD2,CASSPGTSALEQYF,TGTGCCAGCAGCCCCGGGACTAGCGCCCTCGAGCAGTACTTC
TRBJ2-3,-,TRBV13,TRBD2,CASSLAAGAPTDTQYF,TGTGCCAGCAGCTTAGCAGCGGGGGCCCCCACAGATACGCAGTATTTT
TRBJ1-2,-,TRBV10-3,-,CAISDVDRPGYTF,TGTGCCATCAGTGACGTGGACAGACCCGGCTACACCTTC
TRBJ2-5,-,TRBV14,-,CASSQEWRKQETQYF,TGTGCCAGCAGCCAAGAATGGCGGAAGCAAGAGACCCAGTACTTC
TRBJ2-1,-,TRBV9,-,CASSVGLRSSYNEQFF,TGTGCCAGCAGCGTAGGATTAAGGAGCTCCTACAATGAGCAGTTCTTC
TRBJ1-1,-,TRBV4-3,TRBD1,CASSQARGGTEAFF,TGCGCCAGCAGCCAAGCCAGGGGGGGCACTGAAGCTTTCTTT
TRBJ2-6,-,TRBV29-1,-,CSALGRGVLTF,TGCAGCGCTTTGGGAAGGGGGGTCCTGACTTTC